These T cell receptor beta chains were read from a single sample in a study of shared clonotypes between healthy human individuals. Only in-frame clones appear in the TCRdb table, and some are missing; sequencing was by immunoSEQ multiplex PCR. The sample includes about 2.4 million clones, over 85% seen only once; the top ten take 0.36%. Sequencing was carried out using naive CD4+ T cells from PBMCs. These receptors originate from a man aged 18 to 30 in good health. Some clones in this sample may be carry-over from other donors' samples. CDR3s include the opening cysteine and the closing phenylalanine or tryptophan. Fields, in order: clone size, J gene, V gene, D gene, CDR3 DNA, CDR3 protein. A D gene is named only where the DNA matches it firmly. Expanded clones get a size class; other rows say once, few or many, or leave the size out.

clone_size: -
j_call: TRBJ1-2
v_call: TRBV6-5
d_call: -
cdr3_nt: TGTGCCAGCAGTTACCGTACAAGTAACTATGGCTACACCTTC
cdr3_aa: CASSYRTSNYGYTF

clone_size: -
j_call: TRBJ2-2
v_call: TRBV30
d_call: -
cdr3_nt: TGTGCCTGGAGTGTCCAGACCGGGGAGCTGTTTTTT
cdr3_aa: CAWSVQTGELFF

clone_size: -
j_call: TRBJ2-7
v_call: TRBV21-1
d_call: -
cdr3_nt: TGTGCCAGCAGCGCACCGGGACAGGGGACAACGATTTACGAGTCCAGGGTTAAGCAGTACTTC
cdr3_aa: CASSAPGQGTTIYESRVKQYF

clone_size: -
j_call: TRBJ2-5
v_call: TRBV28
d_call: -
cdr3_nt: TGTGCCAGCAGTTTGGTTGGCCCCCAAGAGACCCAGTACTTC
cdr3_aa: CASSLVGPQETQYF

clone_size: -
j_call: TRBJ2-7
v_call: TRBV5-6
d_call: TRBD1
cdr3_nt: TGTGCCAGCAGCTTGTTGGGCCGGGACAGGGGGACCTACGAGCAGTACTTC
cdr3_aa: CASSLLGRDRGTYEQYF

clone_size: -
j_call: TRBJ2-1
v_call: TRBV4-1
d_call: TRBD2
cdr3_nt: TGCGCCAGCAGCCAAGACCGACTAGCGGGAGACGATGAGCAGTTCTTC
cdr3_aa: CASSQDRLAGDDEQFF

clone_size: -
j_call: TRBJ1-2
v_call: TRBV6-1
d_call: -
cdr3_nt: TGTGCCAGCAGTGAGGTCTTATGGAGCTATGGCTACACCTTC
cdr3_aa: CASSEVLWSYGYTF

clone_size: -
j_call: TRBJ2-3
v_call: TRBV5-6
d_call: -
cdr3_nt: TGTGCCAGCAGCTTAGCTGTCACAGATACGCAGTATTTT
cdr3_aa: CASSLAVTDTQYF

clone_size: -
j_call: TRBJ1-2
v_call: TRBV7-2
d_call: -
cdr3_nt: TGTGCCAGCAGCGCCGGGACGAACTATGGCTACACCTTC
cdr3_aa: CASSAGTNYGYTF

clone_size: -
j_call: TRBJ2-7
v_call: TRBV5-4
d_call: TRBD2
cdr3_nt: TGTGCCAGCAGTATTGGACTCCGGACACACCAGCGGGAGGGATACGAGCAGTACTTC
cdr3_aa: CASSIGLRTHQREGYEQYF

clone_size: -
j_call: TRBJ2-7
v_call: TRBV14
d_call: -
cdr3_nt: TGTGCCAGCAGCCAAGAGGTGGGGGAGCAGTACTTC
cdr3_aa: CASSQEVGEQYF

clone_size: -
j_call: TRBJ2-1
v_call: TRBV11-3
d_call: -
cdr3_nt: TGTGCCAGCAGCCCAGGGATGCTGAGTGAGCAGTTCTTC
cdr3_aa: CASSPGMLSEQFF

clone_size: -
j_call: TRBJ2-7
v_call: TRBV6-4
d_call: -
cdr3_nt: TGTGCCAGCAGAGGGGGACCCCCCCTGGAGAGCGAGCAGTACTTC
cdr3_aa: CASRGGPPLESEQYF

clone_size: -
j_call: TRBJ1-6
v_call: TRBV4-3
d_call: -
cdr3_nt: TGCGCCAGCAGCCAAGGCGGGCCAAGCGGGGCCCTCCACTTT
cdr3_aa: CASSQGGPSGALHF

clone_size: -
j_call: TRBJ1-3
v_call: TRBV29-1
d_call: -
cdr3_nt: TGCAGCGTTGAATCTAGAGGAAACACCATATATTTT
cdr3_aa: CSVESRGNTIYF

clone_size: -
j_call: TRBJ2-7
v_call: TRBV11-2
d_call: TRBD2
cdr3_nt: TGTGCCAGCAGCTCCCCTCGACTAGCATCTCACTACGAGCAGTACTTC
cdr3_aa: CASSSPRLASHYEQYF

clone_size: -
j_call: TRBJ2-1
v_call: TRBV9
d_call: TRBD2
cdr3_nt: TGTGCCAGCAGCCCGCCCGGGACTAGTACCAATGAGCAGTTCTTC
cdr3_aa: CASSPPGTSTNEQFF

clone_size: -
j_call: TRBJ1-5
v_call: TRBV27
d_call: TRBD1
cdr3_nt: TGTGCCAGCAGTTCCGGACAGGGGGGCCTCAATCAGCCCCAGCATTTT
cdr3_aa: CASSSGQGGLNQPQHF

clone_size: once
j_call: TRBJ2-7
v_call: TRBV11-3
d_call: -
cdr3_nt: TGTGCCAGCAGCATTACGCCCTACGAGCAGTACTTC
cdr3_aa: CASSITPYEQYF

clone_size: -
j_call: TRBJ1-4
v_call: TRBV5-1
d_call: -
cdr3_nt: TGCGCCAGCAGCCCAGGAACGGGTGGCGGGGAAAAACTGTTTTTT
cdr3_aa: CASSPGTGGGEKLFF

clone_size: -
j_call: TRBJ2-7
v_call: TRBV29-1
d_call: -
cdr3_nt: TGCAGCGTTGCAGAAGGAAACGGGGACTACGAGCAGTACTTC
cdr3_aa: CSVAEGNGDYEQYF

clone_size: few
j_call: TRBJ2-1
v_call: TRBV11-2
d_call: TRBD1
cdr3_nt: TGTGCCAGCAGCAAGGACAGGGACAATGAGCAGTTCTTC
cdr3_aa: CASSKDRDNEQFF

clone_size: -
j_call: TRBJ1-1
v_call: TRBV7-6
d_call: -
cdr3_nt: TGTGCCAGCAGCTTAGTAGGTCGGGGCGGCACTGAAGCTTTCTTT
cdr3_aa: CASSLVGRGGTEAFF

clone_size: once
j_call: TRBJ2-1
v_call: TRBV19
d_call: -
cdr3_nt: TGTGCCAGTAGTATGTGGTCTAGCTTCTACAATGAGCAGTTCTTC
cdr3_aa: CASSMWSSFYNEQFF

clone_size: -
j_call: TRBJ2-1
v_call: TRBV28
d_call: -
cdr3_nt: TGTGCCAGCAGTTATCTCGGACGCGGTGGCTCCTACAATGAGCAGTTCTTC
cdr3_aa: CASSYLGRGGSYNEQFF

clone_size: -
j_call: TRBJ2-7
v_call: TRBV7-3
d_call: TRBD1
cdr3_nt: TGTGCCAGCAGCTTGACAGGGGGAATCTACGAGCAGTACTTC
cdr3_aa: CASSLTGGIYEQYF

clone_size: -
j_call: TRBJ1-3
v_call: TRBV15
d_call: -
cdr3_nt: TGTGCCACCAGCAGAGATCTCATGTCCTCTGGAAACACCATATATTTT
cdr3_aa: CATSRDLMSSGNTIYF

clone_size: -
j_call: TRBJ2-2
v_call: TRBV11-3
d_call: -
cdr3_nt: TGTGCCAGCAGCTCGAGCCCCAAGGCCGGGGAGCTGTTTTTT
cdr3_aa: CASSSSPKAGELFF

clone_size: -
j_call: TRBJ2-7
v_call: TRBV28
d_call: -
cdr3_nt: TGTGCCAGCAGACGAACCGGGACACGGTACGAGCAGTACTTC
cdr3_aa: CASRRTGTRYEQYF

clone_size: -
j_call: TRBJ2-1
v_call: TRBV9
d_call: TRBD2
cdr3_nt: TGTGCCAGCAGCTTCAGAACTAGCGGGCTCTACAATGAGCAGTTCTTC
cdr3_aa: CASSFRTSGLYNEQFF

clone_size: -
j_call: TRBJ2-7
v_call: TRBV19
d_call: TRBD2
cdr3_nt: TGTGCCAGTGGGATAGCGGGTCCCTACGCCGAGCAGTACTTC
cdr3_aa: CASGIAGPYAEQYF

clone_size: -
j_call: TRBJ2-1
v_call: TRBV5-1
d_call: -
cdr3_nt: TGCGCCAGCGGGTCTCTAACGAATGAGCAGTTCTTC
cdr3_aa: CASGSLTNEQFF

clone_size: -
j_call: TRBJ1-2
v_call: TRBV9
d_call: -
cdr3_nt: TGTGCCAGCAGCGTAGGGGAGGGTGGCTACACCTTC
cdr3_aa: CASSVGEGGYTF

clone_size: -
j_call: TRBJ2-7
v_call: TRBV5-4
d_call: -
cdr3_nt: TGTGCCAGCAGTAGGGACCCAGCCGAGCAGTACTTC
cdr3_aa: CASSRDPAEQYF

clone_size: -
j_call: TRBJ1-1
v_call: TRBV6-5
d_call: TRBD1
cdr3_nt: TGTGCCAGCAGTTACGGTAGGGGGCTAGGCACTGAAGCTTTCTTT
cdr3_aa: CASSYGRGLGTEAFF

clone_size: -
j_call: TRBJ2-1
v_call: TRBV7-2
d_call: TRBD2
cdr3_nt: TGTGCCACCCAGATCACTAGCGGGGTTGAGCAGTTCTTC
cdr3_aa: CATQITSGVEQFF

clone_size: -
j_call: TRBJ1-5
v_call: TRBV6-1
d_call: -
cdr3_nt: TGTGCCAGCAGTGAAGGCGGGGGTGATGAGCCCCAGCATTTT
cdr3_aa: CASSEGGGDEPQHF

clone_size: -
j_call: TRBJ1-5
v_call: TRBV30
d_call: -
cdr3_nt: TGTGCCTGGAGTGGACATAATAGCAATCAGCCCCAGCATTTT
cdr3_aa: CAWSGHNSNQPQHF

clone_size: -
j_call: TRBJ1-2
v_call: TRBV7-6
d_call: TRBD1
cdr3_nt: TGTGCCAGCAGCTTAGCGGGAGGCAGGGGGCCTAACTATGGCTACACCTTC
cdr3_aa: CASSLAGGRGPNYGYTF

clone_size: few
j_call: TRBJ1-2
v_call: TRBV5-1
d_call: -
cdr3_nt: TGCGCCAGCAGCTTGTCGACAAGACCCTATGGCTACACCTTC
cdr3_aa: CASSLSTRPYGYTF